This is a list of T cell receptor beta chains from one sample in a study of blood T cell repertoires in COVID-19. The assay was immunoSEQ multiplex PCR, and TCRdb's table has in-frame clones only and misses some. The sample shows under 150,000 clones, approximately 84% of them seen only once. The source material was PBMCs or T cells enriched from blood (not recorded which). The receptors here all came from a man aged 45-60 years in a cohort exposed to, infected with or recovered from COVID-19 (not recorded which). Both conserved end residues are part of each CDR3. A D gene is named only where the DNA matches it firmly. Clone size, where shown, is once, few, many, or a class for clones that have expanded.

cdr3_nt: TGCGCCAGCAGCTCCGGGGAGGGTATGCAGCCCCAGCATTTT
cdr3_aa: CASSSGEGMQPQHF
j_call: TRBJ1-5
clone_size: few
v_call: TRBV5-1
d_call: .

cdr3_nt: TGTGCCTGGAGTGTTGGGACAGCCTACAATGAGCAGTTCTTC
cdr3_aa: CAWSVGTAYNEQFF
j_call: TRBJ2-1
clone_size: .
v_call: TRBV30
d_call: TRBD1

cdr3_nt: TGCGCCAGCAGCCAAGAAAGCTTGGGACAGGGGCTGACCTACGAGCAGTACTTC
cdr3_aa: CASSQESLGQGLTYEQYF
j_call: TRBJ2-7
clone_size: .
v_call: TRBV4-1
d_call: TRBD1

cdr3_nt: TGTGCCAGCAGTCTGGAGCGAACGAACACCATATATTTT
cdr3_aa: CASSLERTNTIYF
j_call: TRBJ1-3
clone_size: .
v_call: TRBV11-2
d_call: .

cdr3_nt: TGTGCCAGCTCACGGGCGGGCCCCACAGATACGCAGTATTTT
cdr3_aa: CASSRAGPTDTQYF
j_call: TRBJ2-3
clone_size: .
v_call: TRBV18
d_call: .

cdr3_nt: TGTGCCAGCAAGGGGATCACCAATCAGCCCCAGCATTTT
cdr3_aa: CASKGITNQPQHF
j_call: TRBJ1-5
clone_size: once
v_call: TRBV6-5
d_call: .

cdr3_nt: TGTGCCTGGAGTGAAAACTTCTACGAGCAGTACTTC
cdr3_aa: CAWSENFYEQYF
j_call: TRBJ2-7
clone_size: once
v_call: TRBV30
d_call: .

cdr3_nt: TGCGCCAGCAGCATACCCCCACAATACAGGGCTTCCTCTGGAAACACCATATATTTT
cdr3_aa: CASSIPPQYRASSGNTIYF
j_call: TRBJ1-3
clone_size: .
v_call: TRBV4-1
d_call: .

cdr3_nt: TGTGCCAGCAGTGAAGAGAGCGGACAGACAGATACGCAGTATTTT
cdr3_aa: CASSEESGQTDTQYF
j_call: TRBJ2-3
clone_size: .
v_call: TRBV6-1
d_call: .

cdr3_nt: TGTGCCAGCAGCCCCCCGGTTTTCACCGGGGAGCTGTTTTTT
cdr3_aa: CASSPPVFTGELFF
j_call: TRBJ2-2
clone_size: .
v_call: TRBV5-6
d_call: .

cdr3_nt: TGTGCCAGTATCGCCCTTCGGGGGGCAAGCAATCAGCCCCAGCATTTT
cdr3_aa: CASIALRGASNQPQHF
j_call: TRBJ1-5
clone_size: once
v_call: TRBV19
d_call: .

cdr3_nt: TGTGCCAGCAGCACAGGGGTTAGCTCTGGAAACACCATATATTTT
cdr3_aa: CASSTGVSSGNTIYF
j_call: TRBJ1-3
clone_size: .
v_call: TRBV6-5
d_call: TRBD1

cdr3_nt: TGTGCCAGCAGCCCCCTTGGGGGAGGAGGGGCAGATACGCAGTATTTT
cdr3_aa: CASSPLGGGGADTQYF
j_call: TRBJ2-3
clone_size: .
v_call: TRBV5-6
d_call: .

cdr3_nt: TGTGCCAGCAGCTTGACAGGGTACGAGCAGTACTTC
cdr3_aa: CASSLTGYEQYF
j_call: TRBJ2-7
clone_size: .
v_call: TRBV7-3
d_call: TRBD1

cdr3_nt: TGCGCCAGCAGCACCAGGACTAGCGGGAGGAGCTCCTACAATGAGCAGTTCTTC
cdr3_aa: CASSTRTSGRSSYNEQFF
j_call: TRBJ2-1
clone_size: .
v_call: TRBV5-1
d_call: TRBD2

cdr3_nt: TGTGCCAGTAGTATAGATCCCTGGACAGTACTACCTCGTGGGGAGCTGTTTTTT
cdr3_aa: CASSIDPWTVLPRGELFF
j_call: TRBJ2-2
clone_size: few
v_call: TRBV19
d_call: .

cdr3_nt: TGTGCCAGCAGCTCATCGGCGGGGGGCCGGGGTGGCTACACCTTC
cdr3_aa: CASSSSAGGRGGYTF
j_call: TRBJ1-2
clone_size: .
v_call: TRBV7-2
d_call: .

cdr3_nt: TGTGCCTGGAGGCTCGGTAATACCTACGAGCAGTACTTC
cdr3_aa: CAWRLGNTYEQYF
j_call: TRBJ2-7
clone_size: few
v_call: TRBV30
d_call: .